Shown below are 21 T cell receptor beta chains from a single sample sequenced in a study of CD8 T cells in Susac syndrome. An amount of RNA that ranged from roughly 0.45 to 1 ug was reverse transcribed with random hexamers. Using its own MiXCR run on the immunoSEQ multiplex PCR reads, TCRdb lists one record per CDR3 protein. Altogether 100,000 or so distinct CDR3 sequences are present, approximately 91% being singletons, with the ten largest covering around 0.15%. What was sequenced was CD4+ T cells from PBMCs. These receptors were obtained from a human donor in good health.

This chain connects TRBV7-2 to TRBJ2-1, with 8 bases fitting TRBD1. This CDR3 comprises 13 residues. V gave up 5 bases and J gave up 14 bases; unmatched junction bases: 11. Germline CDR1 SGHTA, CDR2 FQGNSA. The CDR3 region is CASSPGWTGRKFF. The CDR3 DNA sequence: TGTGCCAGCAGCCCCGGCTGGACAGGGAGAAAGTTCTTC.

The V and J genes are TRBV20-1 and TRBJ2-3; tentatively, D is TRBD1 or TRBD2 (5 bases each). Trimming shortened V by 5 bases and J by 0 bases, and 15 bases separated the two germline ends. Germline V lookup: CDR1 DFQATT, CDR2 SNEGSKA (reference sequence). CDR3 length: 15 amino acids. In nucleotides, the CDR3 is TGCAGTGCTTTAGATTGGGGGAGAAGCACAGATACGCAGTATTTT. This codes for CSALDWGRSTDTQYF.

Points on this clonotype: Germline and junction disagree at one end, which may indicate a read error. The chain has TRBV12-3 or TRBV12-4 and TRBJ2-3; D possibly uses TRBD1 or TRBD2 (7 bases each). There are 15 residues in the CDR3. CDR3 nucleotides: TGTGCCAGCAGCTTAGACAGGGCGGGGGAAGATACGCAGTATTTT. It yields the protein CASSLDRAGEDTQYF.

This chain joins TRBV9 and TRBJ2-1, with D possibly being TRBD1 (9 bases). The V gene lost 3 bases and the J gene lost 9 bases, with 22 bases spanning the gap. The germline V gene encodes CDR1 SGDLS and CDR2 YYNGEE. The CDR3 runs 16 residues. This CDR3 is CASSAAGGQGGSEQFF. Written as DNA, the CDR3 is TGTGCCAGCAGCGCGGCGGGGGGACAGGGAGGATCTGAGCAGTTCTTC.

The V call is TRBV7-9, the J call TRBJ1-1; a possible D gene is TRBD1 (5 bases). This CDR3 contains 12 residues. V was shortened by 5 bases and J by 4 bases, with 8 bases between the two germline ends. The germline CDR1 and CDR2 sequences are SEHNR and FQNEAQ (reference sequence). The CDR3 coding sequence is TGTGCCAGCAGCGGGGACCTCACTGAAGCTTTCTTT. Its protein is CASSGDLTEAFF.

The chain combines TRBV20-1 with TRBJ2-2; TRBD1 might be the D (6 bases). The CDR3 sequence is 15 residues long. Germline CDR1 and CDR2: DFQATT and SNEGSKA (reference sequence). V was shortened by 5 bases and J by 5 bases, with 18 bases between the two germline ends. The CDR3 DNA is TGCAGTGCTTATGCGGCCAGGGGCAAGACCGGGGAGCTGTTTTTT. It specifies CSAYAARGKTGELFF.

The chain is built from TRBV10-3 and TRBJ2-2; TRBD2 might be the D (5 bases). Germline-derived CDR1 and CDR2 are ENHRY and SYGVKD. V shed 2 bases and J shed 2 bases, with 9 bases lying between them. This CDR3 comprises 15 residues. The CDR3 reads CAISEKRANTGELFF. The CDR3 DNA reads TGTGCCATCAGTGAGAAGAGGGCTAACACCGGGGAGCTGTTTTTT.

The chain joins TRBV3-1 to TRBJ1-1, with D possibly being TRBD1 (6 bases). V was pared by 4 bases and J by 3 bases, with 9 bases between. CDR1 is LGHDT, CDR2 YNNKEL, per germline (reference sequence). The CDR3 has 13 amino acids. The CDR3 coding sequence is TGTGCCAGCAGCCTGGGACAACACACTGAAGCTTTCTTT. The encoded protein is CASSLGQHTEAFF.

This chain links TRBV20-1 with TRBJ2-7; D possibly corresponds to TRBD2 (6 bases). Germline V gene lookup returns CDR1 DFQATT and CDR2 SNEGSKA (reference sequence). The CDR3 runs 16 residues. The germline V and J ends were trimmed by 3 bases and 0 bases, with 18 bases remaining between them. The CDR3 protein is CSARGSRGGASYEQYF. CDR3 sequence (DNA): TGCAGTGCTAGGGGATCGCGCGGAGGGGCCTCCTACGAGCAGTACTTC.

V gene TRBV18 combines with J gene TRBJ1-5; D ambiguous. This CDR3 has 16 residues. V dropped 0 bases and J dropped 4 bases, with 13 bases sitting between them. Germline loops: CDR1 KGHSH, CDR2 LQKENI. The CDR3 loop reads CASSPPHGERNQPQHF. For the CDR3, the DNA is TGTGCCAGCTCACCACCGCACGGTGAGCGGAATCAGCCCCAGCATTTT. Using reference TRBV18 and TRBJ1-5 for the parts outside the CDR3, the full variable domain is NAGVMQNPRHLVRRRGQEARLRCSPMKGHSHVYWYRQLPEEGLKFMVYLQKENIIDESGMPKERFSAEFPKEGPSILRIQQVVRGDSAAYFCASSPPHGERNQPQHFGDGTRLSIL.

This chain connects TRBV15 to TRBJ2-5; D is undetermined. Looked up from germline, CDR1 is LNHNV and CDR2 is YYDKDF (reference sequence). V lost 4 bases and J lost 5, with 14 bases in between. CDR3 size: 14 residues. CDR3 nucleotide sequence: TGTGCCACCAGCACCGCAGGCAGCGAGGAGACCCAGTACTTC. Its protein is CATSTAGSEETQYF.

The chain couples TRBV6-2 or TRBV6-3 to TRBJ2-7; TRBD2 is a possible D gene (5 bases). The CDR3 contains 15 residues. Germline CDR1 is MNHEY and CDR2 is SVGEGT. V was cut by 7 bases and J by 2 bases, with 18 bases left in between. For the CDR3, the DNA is TGTGCCAGCACCTCGTCGGAGGATGGGGCCTACGAGCAGTACTTC. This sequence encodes CASTSSEDGAYEQYF.

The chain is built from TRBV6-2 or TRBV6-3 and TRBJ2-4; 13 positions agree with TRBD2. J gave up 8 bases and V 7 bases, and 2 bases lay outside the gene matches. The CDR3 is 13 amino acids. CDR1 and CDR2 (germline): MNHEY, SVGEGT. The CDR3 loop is CASTGLAGDIQYF. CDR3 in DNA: TGTGCCAGCACCGGACTAGCGGGGGACATTCAGTACTTC.

The CDR3 spells CSGLTRNEQYF. The CDR3 DNA sequence: TGCAGCGGGCTGACAAGGAACGAGCAGTACTTC. The J gene is TRBJ2-7, the V gene TRBV29-1; D ambiguous. CDR3 size: 11 residues. Germline loops: CDR1 SQVTM, CDR2 ANQGSEA. V was cut by 7 bases and J by 5 bases, with 12 bases left in between.

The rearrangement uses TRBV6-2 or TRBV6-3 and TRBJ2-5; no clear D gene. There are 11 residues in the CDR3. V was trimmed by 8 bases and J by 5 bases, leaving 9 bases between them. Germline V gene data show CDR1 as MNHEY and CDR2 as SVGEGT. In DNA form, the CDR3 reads TGTGCCAGCGCGAACGGGGAGACCCAGTACTTC. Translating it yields CASANGETQYF.

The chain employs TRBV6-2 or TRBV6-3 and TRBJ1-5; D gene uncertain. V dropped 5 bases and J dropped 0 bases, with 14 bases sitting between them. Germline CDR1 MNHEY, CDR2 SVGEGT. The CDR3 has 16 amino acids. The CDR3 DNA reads TGTGCCAGCAGTCGGGCGACTGGGATTAGCAATCAGCCCCAGCATTTT. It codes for CASSRATGISNQPQHF.

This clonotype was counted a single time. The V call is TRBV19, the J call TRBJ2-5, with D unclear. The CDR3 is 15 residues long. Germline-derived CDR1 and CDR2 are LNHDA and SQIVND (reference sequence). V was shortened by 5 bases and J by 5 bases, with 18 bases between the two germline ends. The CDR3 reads CASSEVRNVRETQYF. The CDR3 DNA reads TGTGCCAGTAGTGAAGTCCGAAATGTTAGGGAGACCCAGTACTTC.

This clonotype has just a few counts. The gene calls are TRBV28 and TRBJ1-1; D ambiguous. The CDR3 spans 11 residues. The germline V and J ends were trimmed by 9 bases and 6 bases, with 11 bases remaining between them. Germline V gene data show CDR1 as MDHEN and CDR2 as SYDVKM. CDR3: CASTVWSEAFF. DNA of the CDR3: TGTGCCAGTACCGTCTGGTCTGAAGCTTTCTTT.

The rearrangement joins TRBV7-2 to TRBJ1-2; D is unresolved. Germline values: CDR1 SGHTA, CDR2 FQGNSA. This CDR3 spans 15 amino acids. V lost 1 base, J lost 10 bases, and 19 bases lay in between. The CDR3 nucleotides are TGTGCCAGCAGCTTAGATACCGGGATGGGAAGATTCTACACCTTC. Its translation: CASSLDTGMGRFYTF.

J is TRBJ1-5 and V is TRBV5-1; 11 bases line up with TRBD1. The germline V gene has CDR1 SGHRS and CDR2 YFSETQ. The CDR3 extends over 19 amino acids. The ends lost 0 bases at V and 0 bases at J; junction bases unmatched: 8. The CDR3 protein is CASSLAEGQGENSNQPQHF. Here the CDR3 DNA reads TGCGCCAGCAGCTTGGCCGAGGGACAGGGGGAAAATAGCAATCAGCCCCAGCATTTT.

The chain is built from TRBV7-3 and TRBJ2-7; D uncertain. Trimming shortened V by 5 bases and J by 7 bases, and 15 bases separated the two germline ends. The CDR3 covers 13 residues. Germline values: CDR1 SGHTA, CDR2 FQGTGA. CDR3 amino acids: CASSPDELREQYF. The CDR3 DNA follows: TGTGCCAGCAGCCCCGACGAGTTAAGGGAGCAGTACTTC. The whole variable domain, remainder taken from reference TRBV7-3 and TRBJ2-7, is GAGVSQTPSNKVTEKGKYVELRCDPISGHTALYWYRQSLGQGPEFLIYFQGTGAADDSGLPNDRFFAVRPEGSVSTLKIQRTERGDSAVYLCASSPDELREQYFGPGTRLTVT.